One and the same sample provided the 21 T cell receptor beta chains below, sequenced in a study of PD-1 and CTLA-4 blockade in melanoma. Data came from immunoSEQ multiplex PCR; TCRdb stores just in-frame clones and leaves some out. The sample contains over 25,000 clones, around nine tenths of which appear only once. The sample was CD8+ T cells from peripheral blood, taken before anti-PD-1 treatment. The receptors were gathered from a human donor with melanoma.

Only one count was recorded for this clone. The chain combines TRBV10-2 with TRBJ2-5; D perhaps matches TRBD1 (6 bases). V was shortened by 3 bases and J by 1 base, with 15 bases between the two germline ends. There are 16 residues in the CDR3. CDR1 and CDR2 (germline): WSHSY, SAAADI. CDR3 nucleotides: TGCGCCAGCAGTGATCCCGGGACACCATCCCAAGAGACCCAGTACTTC. This encodes CASSDPGTPSQETQYF.

V and J are TRBV2 and TRBJ2-3; 13 nucleotides agree with TRBD2. The germline CDR1 and CDR2 sequences are SNHLY and FYNNEI. With 5 bases clipped from V and 3 bases from J, the junction kept 2 bases outside the gene matches. The CDR3 is made up of 15 amino acids. The CDR3 DNA reads TGTGCCAGCAGTCGGACTAGCGGGAGTACAGATACGCAGTATTTT. It translates to CASSRTSGSTDTQYF.

This chain uses TRBV7-8 with TRBJ2-1, with D possibly TRBD1 on 6 matching bases. V was cut by 7 bases and J by 4 bases, with 14 bases left in between. CDR1 and CDR2 from the germline V gene are SGHVS and FQNEAQ. The CDR3 length is 14 residues. The CDR3: CASTYRDTYNEQFF. The DNA of the CDR3 is TGTGCCAGCACATACAGGGATACTTACAATGAGCAGTTCTTC.

The CDR3 region has the DNA TGTGCCAGCTGCCGAGGCGGGGACTACAATGAGCAGTTCTTC. This encodes CASCRGGDYNEQFF. The chain recombines TRBV27 with TRBJ2-1; possibly TRBD2 for D (6 bases). The CDR3 loop spans 14 amino acids. V was pared by 8 bases and J by 3 bases, with 14 bases between. Germline V gives CDR1 MNHEY, CDR2 SMNVEV (reference sequence).

The chain recombines TRBV5-1 with TRBJ2-2; the match to TRBD1 covers 9 bases. This CDR3 region has 14 residues. Germline values: CDR1 SGHRS, CDR2 YFSETQ. V dropped 3 bases and J dropped 4; count of bases not matched to a gene: 1. The CDR3 loop reads CASSWTGATGELFF. CDR3 DNA: TGCGCCAGCAGCTGGACAGGGGCCACCGGGGAGCTGTTTTTT. The whole variable domain, remainder taken from reference TRBV5-1 and TRBJ2-2, is KAGVTQTPRYLIKTRGQQVTLSCSPISGHRSVSWYQQTPGQGLQFLFEYFSETQRNKGNFPGRFSGRQFSNSRSEMNVSTLELGDSALYLCASSWTGATGELFFGEGSRLTVL.

The chain has TRBV7-9 and TRBJ1-6; D gene ambiguous. The CDR3 is made up of 12 amino acids. Deletions cut 4 bases from V and 7 bases from J, with 5 bases between. Germline values: CDR1 SEHNR, CDR2 FQNEAQ (reference sequence). The CDR3 here is CASSSQNSPLHF. CDR3 sequence (DNA): TGTGCCAGCAGCTCCCAAAATTCACCCCTCCACTTT.

The sample holds one count of this clone. CDR3 loop: CASSFSNQPQHF. CDR3 bases: TGTGCCAGCAGTTTCTCCAATCAGCCCCAGCATTTT. This chain uses TRBV27 with TRBJ1-5; D remains ambiguous. Trimming removed 3 bases at V and 3 bases at J, with 3 bases between. Germline CDR1 MNHEY, CDR2 SMNVEV (reference sequence). The CDR3 spans 12 residues.

The chain couples TRBV7-9 to TRBJ1-1; D may be TRBD1 (5 bases). This CDR3 has 14 amino acids. Germline CDR1 reads SEHNR; CDR2 reads FQNEAQ (reference sequence). The V end was cut by 5 bases, the J end by 5 bases, with 15 bases between. CDR3 sequence reads: CASSLLGTSTEAFF. As DNA, the CDR3 is TGTGCCAGCAGCCTACTTGGGACTTCGACTGAAGCTTTCTTT.

This chain joins TRBV19 and TRBJ2-3, with D unresolved. Germline values: CDR1 LNHDA, CDR2 SQIVND (reference sequence). The V and J ends lost 8 bases and 6 bases respectively, with 12 bases between them. This CDR3 spans 12 amino acids. CDR3 protein: CASLGPSDTQYF. DNA of the CDR3: TGTGCCAGTCTAGGACCGAGTGATACGCAGTATTTT.

V and J are TRBV6-4 and TRBJ2-3; 11 bases align to TRBD1. Germline CDR1 and CDR2: MRHNA and SNTAGT. With V trimmed by 0 bases and J by 4 bases, 0 bases remained unmatched. The CDR3 loop spans 15 amino acids. The CDR3 sequence is CASSDSGQGADTQYF. CDR3 DNA sequence: TGTGCCAGCAGTGACTCGGGACAGGGGGCAGATACGCAGTATTTT.

This sequence joins TRBV30 and TRBJ2-7; no reliable D call. CDR3 length equals 14 residues. Trimming removed 4 bases at V and 3 bases at J, with 16 bases between. Looked up from germline, CDR1 is GTSNPN and CDR2 is SVGIG (reference sequence). The CDR3 protein is CAWTLEANLYEQYF. Here the CDR3 DNA reads TGTGCCTGGACCTTGGAAGCAAACCTCTACGAGCAGTACTTC.

The chain couples TRBV7-9 to TRBJ2-7; D is uncertain. The CDR3 runs to 12 residues. The germline CDR1 and CDR2 sequences are SEHNR and FQNEAQ (reference sequence). V shed 5 bases and J shed 4 bases, with 9 bases lying between them. DNA for the CDR3: TGTGCCAGCAGCCCGGACGTGTACGAGCAGTACTTC. Its translation is CASSPDVYEQYF.

This sequence joins TRBV19 and TRBJ2-1; 10 bases fit TRBD1. Germline V lookup: CDR1 LNHDA, CDR2 SQIVND (reference sequence). The junction had 5 bases not matched to a gene; V was cut back by 0 bases and J by 3 bases. This CDR3 has 17 amino acids. Here the CDR3 reads CASSIDMGTGVYNEQFF. CDR3 sequence (DNA): TGTGCCAGTAGTATAGATATGGGGACAGGGGTCTACAATGAGCAGTTCTTC.

The chain carries TRBV28 and TRBJ2-1, with D maybe TRBD2 (6 bases). Trimming took 2 bases from V and 5 from J, leaving 13 bases between them. The CDR3 has 15 residues. Looked up from germline, CDR1 is MDHEN and CDR2 is SYDVKM. CDR3 residues: CASSLLGGEDNEQFF. DNA of the CDR3: TGTGCCAGCAGTTTACTTGGCGGGGAGGACAATGAGCAGTTCTTC.

The CDR3 nucleotides read TGTGCCAGTATCGGGCGGTTAAATAGCAATCAGCCCCAGCATTTT. Amino acid sequence: CASIGRLNSNQPQHF. This chain connects TRBV19 to TRBJ1-5; D is undetermined. The CDR3 is 15 residues long. Trimming shortened V by 7 bases and J by 0 bases, and 13 bases separated the two germline ends. The germline V gene has CDR1 LNHDA and CDR2 SQIVND (reference sequence). Full variable domain (outside the CDR3, taken from reference TRBV19 and TRBJ1-5): DGGITQSPKYLFRKEGQNVTLSCEQNLNHDAMYWYRQDPGQGLRLIYYSQIVNDFQKGDIAEGYSVSREKKESFPLTVTSAQKNPTAFYLCASIGRLNSNQPQHFGDGTRLSIL.

Here the CDR3 DNA reads TGTGCCAGCCAGCCTAGCGAGGCCTACGAGCAGTACTTC. It codes for CASQPSEAYEQYF. This rearrangement joins TRBV3-1 (or the pseudogene TRBV3-2) to TRBJ2-7, with D perhaps matching TRBD2 (6 bases). The V gene's germline CDR1 is LGHDT and CDR2 YNNKEL (reference sequence). CDR3 length: 13 residues. V lost 8 bases, J lost 2 bases, and 13 bases lay in between.

This chain uses TRBV19 with TRBJ1-1; D is perhaps TRBD1 (6 bases). CDR3 size: 14 residues. CDR1 LNHDA and CDR2 SQIVND come from the germline V gene (reference sequence). The germline V and J ends were trimmed by 0 bases and 7 bases, with 12 bases remaining between them. CDR3 residues: CASSIDHEQGEAFF. The CDR3 bases are TGTGCCAGTAGTATAGATCATGAACAGGGTGAAGCTTTCTTT.

The rearrangement uses TRBV18 and TRBJ2-3; D possibly corresponds to TRBD2 (6 bases). The CDR3 is made up of 15 amino acids. Trimming removed 3 bases from V and 0 bases from J, with 10 bases in between. Germline lookup yields CDR1 KGHSH and CDR2 LQKENI. This CDR3 is CASSPLASSTDTQYF. The CDR3 DNA sequence: TGTGCCAGCTCACCTCTAGCGTCTAGCACAGATACGCAGTATTTT.

The CDR3 sequence: CASSTGTGVVNTGELFF. The CDR3 nucleotides read TGTGCCAGTAGTACCGGCACAGGGGTGGTGAACACCGGGGAGCTGTTTTTT. The chain employs TRBV19 and TRBJ2-2, with 7 positions matching TRBD1. The trim removed 4 bases at V and 1 base at J, leaving 9 bases unmatched. There are 17 residues in the CDR3. Germline V gene sequence: CDR1 LNHDA, CDR2 SQIVND (reference sequence).

The CDR3 spells CASSLGTGESDTQYF. For the CDR3, the DNA is TGTGCCAGCAGCTTGGGGACAGGGGAGTCCGATACGCAGTATTTT. V gene TRBV13 combines with J gene TRBJ2-3; 10 bases fit TRBD1. The germline V gene has CDR1 PRHDT and CDR2 FYEKMQ (reference sequence). The CDR3 totals 15 residues. Trimming at V came to 3 bases and at J to 6 bases, leaving 6 bases not matched to a gene.

The chain carries TRBV7-9 and TRBJ2-7, with D unresolved. Germline V lookup: CDR1 SEHNR, CDR2 FQNEAQ (reference sequence). The CDR3 extends over 14 amino acids. The germline V and J ends were trimmed by 3 bases and 5 bases, with 14 bases remaining between them. The DNA of the CDR3 is TGTGCCAGCAGCTTCGACACCGGCCCCCACGAGCAGTACTTC. Protein sequence: CASSFDTGPHEQYF.